This is a list of T cell receptor beta chains from one sample in a study of spatial heterogeneity in lung cancer. From the 5' RACE reads, TCRdb called clonotypes with MiXCR, one entry per CDR3 protein. The sample includes about 45,000 distinct CDR3 sequences, about an eighth of them seen just once. Material: PBMCs, obtained at surgery. The receptor source for this set is a female donor with early-stage non-small cell lung cancer. CDR3s include the opening cysteine and the closing phenylalanine or tryptophan. A D gene is named only where the DNA matches it firmly. Part of the rows lack a size; the others show once, few, many or a class for expanded clones.

D gene	V gene	J gene	clone size	CDR3 protein	CDR3 DNA
.	TRBV9	TRBJ2-1	.	CASSVAGSYNEQFF	TGTGCCAGCAGCGTAGCAGGGTCCTACAATGAGCAGTTCTTC
.	TRBV10-3	TRBJ2-3	.	CAISDHTSTDTQYF	TGTGCCATCAGTGACCACACTAGCACAGATACGCAGTATTTT
.	TRBV7-2	TRBJ1-1	.	CASSLGPITGIGTEAFF	TGTGCCAGCAGCTTAGGACCCATCACAGGGATCGGCACTGAAGCTTTCTTT
.	TRBV7-2	TRBJ1-5	few	CASSRALGSNQPQHF	TGTGCCAGCAGCCGAGCCCTAGGATCCAATCAGCCCCAGCATTTT
.	TRBV29-1	TRBJ1-1	few	CSVGGEKAFF	TGCAGCGTTGGGGGGGAGAAGGCTTTCTTT
.	TRBV20-1	TRBJ1-1	many	CSAPGFGGVNTEAFF	TGCAGTGCTCCAGGGTTCGGTGGGGTTAACACTGAAGCTTTCTTT
.	TRBV5-1	TRBJ2-2	few	CASSWGQGSNTGELFF	TGCGCCAGCAGCTGGGGTCAGGGGTCGAACACCGGGGAGCTGTTTTTT
.	TRBV5-1	TRBJ2-6	.	CASSLGGAVADVLTF	TGCGCCAGCAGCTTGGGTGGGGCGGTTGCGGACGTCCTGACTTTC
TRBD1	TRBV18	TRBJ2-7	few	CASSRDRGNSYEQYF	TGTGCCAGCTCCCGGGACAGGGGGAATTCCTACGAGCAGTACTTC
TRBD1	TRBV2	TRBJ1-2	few	CASRPWDRGGYTF	TGTGCCAGCAGGCCCTGGGACAGGGGTGGCTACACCTTC
TRBD1	TRBV28	TRBJ2-7	few	CASSPRGTGSYEQYF	TGTGCCAGCAGCCCAAGAGGGACAGGGTCCTACGAGCAGTACTTC
.	TRBV27	TRBJ2-3	.	CASNQGGTDTQYF	TGTGCCAGCAACCAAGGGGGCACAGATACGCAGTATTTT
TRBD1	TRBV27	TRBJ1-2	many	CASSYRTGSNYGYTF	TGTGCCAGCAGTTATAGGACAGGGAGTAACTATGGCTACACCTTC
.	TRBV5-6	TRBJ2-3	.	CASSLGGVRTDTQYF	TGTGCCAGCAGCTTGGGGGGGGTACGGACAGATACGCAGTATTTT
.	TRBV6-2/TRBV6-3	TRBJ1-5	few	CASSTSNQPQHF	TGTGCCAGCAGTACTTCAAATCAGCCCCAGCATTTT
.	TRBV30	TRBJ2-2	.	CAWGLENTGELFF	TGTGCCTGGGGGTTGGAGAACACCGGGGAGCTGTTTTTT
.	TRBV20-1	TRBJ1-6	.	CSARDGGSSYNSPLHF	TGCAGTGCTAGAGATGGGGGGAGCTCCTATAATTCACCCCTCCACTTT
TRBD2	TRBV20-1	TRBJ2-7	many	CSARSGLADPYEQYF	TGCAGTGCTAGATCAGGACTAGCCGACCCCTACGAGCAGTACTTC
TRBD1	TRBV4-1	TRBJ1-4	.	CASSQAGQATNEKLFF	TGCGCCAGCAGCCAAGCGGGACAGGCAACTAATGAAAAACTGTTTTTT
.	TRBV2	TRBJ2-3	many	CASSEERGTDTQYF	TGTGCCAGCAGTGAAGAGAGGGGCACAGATACGCAGTATTTT
TRBD1	TRBV20-1	TRBJ2-2	few	CSARAADRATGELFF	TGCAGTGCTAGAGCAGCCGACAGGGCCACCGGGGAGCTGTTTTTT
.	TRBV28	TRBJ1-6	.	CASRSGTVNNSPLHF	TGTGCCAGCCGTTCCGGGACGGTAAATAATTCACCCCTCCACTTT
TRBD2	TRBV4-2	TRBJ2-1	few	CASSPTSGGANEQFF	TGTGCCAGCAGCCCTACTAGCGGGGGAGCCAATGAGCAGTTCTTC
TRBD2	TRBV3-1	TRBJ2-3	many	CASSQDRTSGGNTQYF	TGTGCCAGCAGCCAAGATCGGACTAGCGGGGGCAATACGCAGTATTTT
TRBD1	TRBV7-2	TRBJ2-2	many	CASSAPGQGAIGELFF	TGTGCCAGCAGCGCTCCAGGACAGGGGGCGATCGGGGAGCTGTTTTTT
TRBD2	TRBV7-9	TRBJ2-1	few	CASSPAKVASGPYNEQFF	TGTGCCAGCAGCCCTGCCAAGGTAGCTAGCGGACCATACAATGAGCAGTTCTTC
.	TRBV12-3/TRBV12-4	TRBJ1-1	.	CASVRDALNTEAFF	TGTGCCAGCGTAAGGGACGCCTTGAACACTGAAGCTTTCTTT
.	TRBV7-2	TRBJ2-7	many	CASSSPNLYEQYF	TGTGCCAGCAGCTCACCGAACCTCTACGAGCAGTACTTC
.	TRBV7-9	TRBJ2-3	.	CASRLGTDTQYF	TGTGCCAGCAGGTTGGGTACAGATACGCAGTATTTT
.	TRBV12-3/TRBV12-4	TRBJ2-3	.	CASSPGLVPGTDTQYF	TGTGCCAGCAGTCCGGGACTGGTGCCTGGCACAGATACGCAGTATTTT
.	TRBV7-2	TRBJ2-3	once	CASSLSSRADTQYF	TGTGCCAGCAGCCTGTCGAGTCGGGCAGATACGCAGTATTTT
.	TRBV7-8	TRBJ1-5	many	CASSLGQRGNQPQHF	TGTGCCAGCAGCTTAGGCCAGAGGGGCAATCAGCCCCAGCATTTT
TRBD2	TRBV20-1	TRBJ2-3	.	CSVGGGLTDTQYF	TGCAGTGTTGGCGGGGGACTCACAGATACGCAGTATTTT
TRBD2	TRBV4-3	TRBJ2-7	few	CASSLGLAGFVYEQYF	TGCGCCAGCAGCCTTGGACTAGCGGGGTTCGTCTACGAGCAGTACTTC
.	TRBV20-1	TRBJ2-2	few	CSASGGFVGELFF	TGCAGTGCTAGTGGAGGGTTTGTCGGGGAGCTGTTTTTT
.	TRBV7-9	TRBJ1-1	few	CASSLVKGWLTEAFF	TGTGCCAGCAGCTTAGTTAAGGGGTGGCTCACTGAAGCTTTCTTT
TRBD1	TRBV29-1	TRBJ2-2	.	CSVADRSAGELFF	TGCAGCGTTGCGGACAGGTCCGCCGGGGAGCTGTTTTTT